These 29 T cell receptor beta chains came from one sample sequenced in a study of shared clonotypes between healthy human individuals. Method: immunoSEQ multiplex PCR; TCRdb's copy keeps in-frame clones and lacks some. The repertoire includes more than 2 million clones, roughly 95% of them detected once, and roughly 0.13% sits in the top ten. The sample consisted of naive CD4+ T cells sorted from blood. Noted subset: CD45RA+ positively selected. The receptors derive from a man between 18 and 35 years old in good health.

The J gene is TRBJ1-5, the V gene TRBV4-1; 7 positions match TRBD1. Germline V CDR1 and CDR2: MGHRA, YSYEKL. V dropped 0 bases and J dropped 7; count of bases not matched to a gene: 6. The CDR3 is 15 amino acids. This CDR3 is CASSQDDRALQPQHF. CDR3 nucleotides: TGCGCCAGCAGCCAAGATGACAGGGCATTACAGCCCCAGCATTTT.

V usage is TRBV29-1 and J usage is TRBJ1-5, with D perhaps TRBD1 (6 bases). CDR3 size: 14 residues. Germline V gene sequence: CDR1 SQVTM, CDR2 ANQGSEA. Trimming took 0 bases from V and 5 from J, leaving 11 bases between them. CDR3 DNA: TGCAGCGTTGAAGACAACAGGGCCGATCAGCCCCAGCATTTT. Its translation: CSVEDNRADQPQHF.

In this sample, this clone turned up once. The rearrangement links TRBV6-5 to TRBJ1-5; the D is unclear. The germline V and J ends were trimmed by 6 bases and 7 bases, with 13 bases remaining between them. The CDR3 contains 13 residues. Germline V gene data show CDR1 as MNHEY and CDR2 as SVGAGI. The CDR3 DNA reads TGTGCCAGCAGCCTGACGGGGTGGCAGCCCCAGCATTTT. It codes for CASSLTGWQPQHF.

This chain links TRBV27 with TRBJ2-1, with 12 bases identical to TRBD2. V was clipped by 4 bases and J by 4 bases; unmatched bases: 5. Looked up from germline, CDR1 is MNHEY and CDR2 is SMNVEV (reference sequence). The CDR3 spans 16 residues. The CDR3 DNA sequence: TGTGCCAGCAGTTCTCGACTAGCGGGGGTTTACAATGAGCAGTTCTTC. Its translation is CASSSRLAGVYNEQFF.

The chain combines TRBV7-2 with TRBJ2-2; 16 bases align to TRBD2. CDR1 and CDR2 from the germline V gene are SGHTA and FQGNSA. V shed 4 bases, J shed 7 bases, and the junction held 9 bases outside the gene matches. CDR3 length: 18 residues. The DNA for the CDR3 is TGTGCCAGCAGCTCCTCCGGGACTAGCGGGGGGGCAGGCGGGGAGCTGTTTTTT. Translated, it gives CASSSSGTSGGAGGELFF.

The V call is TRBV5-1, the J call TRBJ1-6, with 11 positions matching TRBD1. V dropped 4 bases and J dropped 9; count of bases not matched to a gene: 9. Germline assignment: CDR1 SGHRS and CDR2 YFSETQ. The CDR3 is 16 residues long. In DNA form, the CDR3 reads TGCGCCAGCAGCCCCGACGGACAGGGGGCCGCTTCACCCCTCCACTTT. Translating gives CASSPDGQGAASPLHF.

The rearrangement uses TRBV5-1 and TRBJ2-2, with 8 bases that match TRBD2. Per germline, CDR1 SGHRS and CDR2 YFSETQ. The CDR3 has 15 amino acids. The J segment lost 1 base and the V segment lost 4 bases, leaving 3 bases of the junction unmatched. DNA of the CDR3: TGCGCCAGCAGCAGAAGCGGGGGGAACACCGGGGAGCTGTTTTTT. It is translated as CASSRSGGNTGELFF.

This chain connects TRBV18 to TRBJ2-5, with TRBD1 matching 8 bases. The CDR3 spans 13 residues. After removal of 3 bases from V and 4 bases from J, the junction contained 1 base not matched to a gene. From germline, CDR1 is KGHSH and CDR2 LQKENI. The CDR3 reads CASSPTGAETQYF. CDR3 DNA sequence: TGTGCCAGCTCACCGACAGGGGCAGAGACCCAGTACTTC. Full variable domain (rest looked up from reference TRBV18 and TRBJ2-5): NAGVMQNPRHLVRRRGQEARLRCSPMKGHSHVYWYRQLPEEGLKFMVYLQKENIIDESGMPKERFSAEFPKEGPSILRIQQVVRGDSAAYFCASSPTGAETQYFGPGTRLLVL.

The chain recombines TRBV6-5 with TRBJ1-5, with TRBD1 identical over 8 bases. Germline CDR1 reads MNHEY; CDR2 reads SVGAGI. V lost 5 bases to trimming and J lost 8 bases; unmatched junction nucleotides: 5. The CDR3 spans 13 residues. The CDR3 DNA is TGTGCCAGCAGTCCAGACAGGGGAAAGCCCCAGCATTTT. Amino acid sequence: CASSPDRGKPQHF.

The chain combines TRBV7-2 with TRBJ2-7; 11 nucleotides align to TRBD1. Trimming removed 3 bases from V and 4 bases from J; junction bases left unmatched: 2. The CDR3 is made up of 14 amino acids. CDR1 is SGHTA, CDR2 FQGNSA, per germline. For the CDR3, the DNA is TGTGCCAGCAGCTTGGACAGGGGGCAATACGAGCAGTACTTC. Its protein product is CASSLDRGQYEQYF.

The gene calls are TRBV10-3 and TRBJ1-1; 8 nucleotides align to TRBD1. The J segment lost 2 bases and the V segment lost 3 bases, leaving 8 bases of the junction unmatched. Per germline, CDR1 ENHRY and CDR2 SYGVKD. CDR3 size: 16 residues. CDR3 sequence: CAISDIVGQGNTEAFF. The CDR3 DNA reads TGTGCCATCAGTGACATAGTTGGACAGGGTAACACTGAAGCTTTCTTT.

The chain has TRBV27 and TRBJ1-4; maybe TRBD1 (5 bases). CDR1 and CDR2 (germline): MNHEY, SMNVEV (reference sequence). The length of the CDR3 is 14 residues. V dropped 6 bases and J dropped 8 bases, with 16 bases sitting between them. CDR3 sequence (DNA): TGTGCCAGCAGATTACCGGGACGAGGCGAAAAACTGTTTTTT. Translation: CASRLPGRGEKLFF.

The J gene is TRBJ1-1, the V gene TRBV29-1; D is uncertain. V was pared by 7 bases and J by 4 bases, with 19 bases between. The CDR3 is 14 residues long. Germline V CDR1 and CDR2: SQVTM, ANQGSEA. The CDR3 DNA follows: TGCAGCGGGATGAATGGGTTCGTGGGCACTGAAGCTTTCTTT. It yields the protein CSGMNGFVGTEAFF.

This clone was observed once. The genes are TRBV5-1 and TRBJ2-7; possibly TRBD1 for D (6 bases). CDR1 is SGHRS, CDR2 YFSETQ, per germline. V was clipped by 0 bases and J by 2 bases, with 12 bases between them. The CDR3 runs 15 residues. The CDR3 loop is CASSLEDRTAYEQYF. CDR3 coding DNA: TGCGCCAGCAGCTTGGAAGACAGGACCGCCTACGAGCAGTACTTC.

The CDR3 protein is CASSFDQSGGAFF. The CDR3 DNA follows: TGTGCCAGCAGTTTCGATCAGAGTGGGGGAGCTTTCTTT. The V call is TRBV7-9, the J call TRBJ1-1, with TRBD1 as a possible D gene (5 bases). This CDR3 is built from 13 residues. Germline CDR1 and CDR2: SEHNR and FQNEAQ (reference sequence). V was cut by 6 bases and J by 10 bases, with 18 bases left in between.

This sequence joins TRBV11-3 and TRBJ1-6; D not resolved. The CDR3 is 13 residues long. The V gene's germline CDR1 is SGHNT and CDR2 YENEEA. V gave up 1 base and J gave up 5 bases, with 3 bases separating them. The CDR3 region is CASSLAHNSPLHF. Here the CDR3 DNA reads TGTGCCAGCAGCTTAGCCCATAATTCACCCCTCCACTTT.

The chain employs TRBV18 and TRBJ2-7; a possible D gene is TRBD2 (5 bases). Trimming took off 6 bases at V and 4 bases at J, with 13 bases between the two ends. CDR3 size: 13 residues. Germline V CDR1 and CDR2: KGHSH, LQKENI. The CDR3 coding sequence is TGTGCCAGCTCCCGATCGAGGGTTTACGAGCAGTACTTC. As protein: CASSRSRVYEQYF.

The chain recombines TRBV2 with TRBJ1-2; D is unclear. CDR1 is SNHLY and CDR2 is FYNNEI in the germline V gene. This CDR3 is 13 amino acids long. V was trimmed by 6 bases and J by 8 bases, leaving 16 bases between them. The CDR3 sequence is CASRDLPGAGYTF. CDR3 sequence (DNA): TGTGCCAGCAGGGACCTCCCTGGCGCGGGCTACACCTTC.

This clone is a singleton in its sample. V is TRBV12-1 and J is TRBJ2-1. TRBV12-1 constitutes a pseudogene. The CDR3 length is 13 residues. Here the CDR3 DNA reads TGTGCCAGCAGCTTTCGGCAGAACAATGAGCAGTTCTTC. Its translation: CASSFRQNNEQFF.

The rearrangement joins TRBV30 to TRBJ2-5; TRBD1 agrees at 8 bases. From germline, CDR1 is GTSNPN and CDR2 SVGIG (reference sequence). The CDR3 extends over 13 amino acids. Germline trimming cut 5 bases from V and 5 bases from J; bases unmatched to any gene: 7. The CDR3 coding sequence is TGTGCCTGGCGACAGGGGAAAGATGAGACCCAGTACTTC. It is translated as CAWRQGKDETQYF.

The chain recombines TRBV2 with TRBJ1-2; D remains ambiguous. The length of the CDR3 is 13 residues. The germline gives CDR1 SNHLY, CDR2 FYNNEI. Trimming removed 6 bases at V and 4 bases at J, with 12 bases between. The CDR3 region has the DNA TGTGCCAGCAGCGTTGACACAACCTATGGCTACACCTTC. Translation gives CASSVDTTYGYTF.

The DNA of the CDR3 is TGCAGCGTTGAGTTTGGCGCGAGCTCCTACAATGAGCAGTTCTTC. Its protein product is CSVEFGASSYNEQFF. The chain has TRBV29-1 and TRBJ2-1; no clear D gene. The CDR3 has 15 residues. Between the trimmed V and J ends, which lost 3 bases and 0 bases, there was a span of 12 bases. Germline CDR1 and CDR2: SQVTM and ANQGSEA.

As to this clone: The sample contains more than one DNA sequence encoding this CDR3. The gene calls are TRBV27 and TRBJ1-5, with a possible D match to TRBD1 (5 bases). V was shortened by 3 bases and J by 4 bases, with 13 bases between the two germline ends. Germline V gene lookup returns CDR1 MNHEY and CDR2 SMNVEV (reference sequence). The CDR3 spans 15 residues. CDR3 in amino acids: CASSLNRGGNQPQHF. In DNA, the CDR3 is TGTGCCAGCAGTTTGAATAGGGGTGGTAATCAGCCCCAGCATTTT.

This clone has only a few counts. The CDR3 coding sequence is TGCAGTGTGGCTACTTTGACTGAAGCTTTCTTT. Amino acids: CSVATLTEAFF. The genes are TRBV20-1 and TRBJ1-1; D gene ambiguous. The CDR3 consists of 11 residues. CDR1 and CDR2 (germline): DFQATT, SNEGSKA (reference sequence). The germline V and J ends were trimmed by 7 bases and 5 bases, with 11 bases remaining between them.

About this clone: The junction differs from germline at one of its ends, possibly a read error. The chain employs TRBV28 and TRBJ1-2; D might be TRBD1 (5 bases). The CDR3 is made up of 11 amino acids. Germline CDR1 is MDHEN and CDR2 is SYDVKM. This CDR3 is CASRQKRGIHF. For the CDR3, the DNA is TGTGCCAGCAGACAAAAGCGGGGGATACACTTC.

On this clone itself: Other DNA sequences in the sample encode the same CDR3. This rearrangement joins TRBV2 to TRBJ2-1; D call uncertain. The length of the CDR3 is 12 residues. V was trimmed by 3 bases and J by 6 bases, leaving 6 bases between them. Germline V gene data show CDR1 as SNHLY and CDR2 as FYNNEI. The CDR3: CASSERSNEQFF. In DNA form, the CDR3 reads TGTGCCAGCAGTGAGCGGAGCAATGAGCAGTTCTTC.

As for this clone: Other DNA sequences of this sample code for an identical CDR3. The chain has TRBV9 and TRBJ2-5, with TRBD2 matching over 9 bases. V shed 0 bases, J shed 1 base, and the junction held 4 bases outside the gene matches. The CDR3 has 16 residues. Germline V gives CDR1 SGDLS, CDR2 YYNGEE. The CDR3 loop reads CASSVGLRGGQETQYF. The DNA of the CDR3 is TGTGCCAGCAGCGTAGGATTGCGGGGGGGCCAAGAGACCCAGTACTTC.

The chain carries TRBV6-6 and TRBJ1-5; TRBD1 might be the D (6 bases). CDR3 length: 15 residues. V was cut by 5 bases and J by 7 bases, with 18 bases left in between. Germline V gene lookup returns CDR1 MNHNY and CDR2 SVGAGI (reference sequence). CDR3 in DNA: TGTGCCAGCAGTCCCCAGACCGGACAGAGGCAGCCCCAGCATTTT. As protein: CASSPQTGQRQPQHF.

In its sample, this clone was seen a few times. The rearrangement uses TRBV11-3 and TRBJ2-1; 14 positions match TRBD2. Trimming at V came to 5 bases and at J to 8 bases, leaving 11 bases not matched to a gene. The CDR3 length is 17 residues. Germline V CDR1 and CDR2: SGHNT, YENEEA. The CDR3 sequence: CASSPRLAGGPGDEQFF. The CDR3 DNA sequence: TGTGCCAGCAGCCCGAGACTAGCGGGGGGGCCGGGAGATGAGCAGTTCTTC.